The T cell receptor beta chain described here comes from a study of T cells in women clearing cervical HPV infection. Study conclusions and caveats: Cases carried less TRBV6-7 than controls: roughly 0.11% versus 0.16%. Timing of associations relative to infection is unclear; T-cell subsets were not isolated.

The CDR3 totals 18 residues. With V trimmed by 0 bases and J by 2 bases, 9 bases remained unmatched. Details on this clone: Its target is unknown. The read ends 3 residues shy of where the CDR3 ends; the end is completed using the germline J gene.

Sequenced by immunoSEQ multiplex PCR; TCRdb stores in-frame clones only, minus some. The sample holds some 40,000 clones. This chain joins TRBV23-1 and TRBJ1-5, with 8 nucleotides matching TRBD1. TRBV23-1 is an open reading frame, and its role is uncertain. This receptor was obtained from a woman aged 18-70 years with a cervical HPV16 infection that either progressed to CIN3+ or cleared (not recorded which). Material for sequencing was blood buffy coat. CDR3 region: CASSQSSGGEWGNQPQHF. CDR3 DNA (partial): TGCGCCAGCAGTCAATCATCAGGGGGCGAGTGGGGCAATCAGCCC.